The 5 T cell receptor beta chains in this list originate from one sample, sequenced in a study of T cells after yellow fever vaccination. MiXCR, applied by TCRdb to the 5' RACE reads, yields one record per CDR3 protein. This table holds some 300,000 distinct CDR3 sequences, 3% to 4.5% found once. Here the sequenced sample was PBMCs, taken on the day of the yellow fever booster vaccination. The receptor set was obtained from a man aged 18-30 years who received the YFV17D yellow fever vaccine.

The chain links TRBV7-8 to TRBJ2-4; 7 bases map to TRBD1. V shed 7 bases, J shed 3 bases, and the junction held 15 bases outside the gene matches. Germline V gives CDR1 SGHVS, CDR2 FQNEAQ. This CDR3 comprises 17 residues. The CDR3 reads CASTYDRVPLVKNIQYF. DNA for the CDR3: TGTGCCAGCACCTACGACAGGGTCCCCCTGGTCAAAAACATTCAGTACTTC.

This clonotype was counted only a few times. The chain combines TRBV12-3 or TRBV12-4 with TRBJ1-1; D may be TRBD1 (5 bases). Trimming stripped 7 bases from V and 5 bases from J, with 8 bases between. This CDR3 comprises 11 residues. CDR3: CASTWGTEAFF. In DNA, the CDR3 is TGTGCCAGCACTTGGGGGACTGAAGCTTTCTTT.

This clonotype has ten or more counts. The V call is TRBV7-2, the J call TRBJ1-1; TRBD1 is a possible D gene (6 bases). The germline V gene encodes CDR1 SGHTA and CDR2 FQGNSA. V dropped 5 bases and J dropped 5 bases, with 21 bases sitting between them. The CDR3 contains 16 residues. CDR3 coding DNA: TGTGCCAGCAGCCCAGGGGCCGGACGGGGAGAAACTGAAGCTTTCTTT. Amino acids: CASSPGAGRGETEAFF.

This clonotype was detected many times. The genes are TRBV10-3 and TRBJ2-3; 10 bases match TRBD2. Germline V lookup: CDR1 ENHRY, CDR2 SYGVKD. CDR3 length: 15 residues. The V gene end was trimmed by 6 bases and the J gene end by 5 bases; junction bases not matched to a gene: 8. The CDR3 protein is CAIRPTSGVQDTQYF. In DNA form, the CDR3 reads TGTGCCATCAGGCCTACTAGCGGGGTGCAAGATACGCAGTATTTT.

This chain connects TRBV7-2 to TRBJ1-5; D is undetermined. This CDR3 region has 13 residues. Germline CDR1 SGHTA, CDR2 FQGNSA. The V end lost 5 bases, the J end lost 6 bases, and 11 bases lay between the germline ends. The CDR3 here is CASSPTQPQPQHF. Written as DNA, the CDR3 is TGTGCCAGCAGCCCAACTCAACCTCAGCCCCAGCATTTT.